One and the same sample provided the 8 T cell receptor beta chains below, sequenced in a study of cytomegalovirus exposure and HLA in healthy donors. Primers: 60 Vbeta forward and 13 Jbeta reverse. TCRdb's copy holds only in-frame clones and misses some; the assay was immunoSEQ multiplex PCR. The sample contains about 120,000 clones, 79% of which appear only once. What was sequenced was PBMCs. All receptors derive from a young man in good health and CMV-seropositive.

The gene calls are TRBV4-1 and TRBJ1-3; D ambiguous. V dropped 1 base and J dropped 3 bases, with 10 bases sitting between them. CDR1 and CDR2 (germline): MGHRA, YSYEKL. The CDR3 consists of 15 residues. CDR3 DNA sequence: TGCGCCAGCAGCCAAGGGACTTCACTTGGAAACACCATATATTTT. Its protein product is CASSQGTSLGNTIYF.

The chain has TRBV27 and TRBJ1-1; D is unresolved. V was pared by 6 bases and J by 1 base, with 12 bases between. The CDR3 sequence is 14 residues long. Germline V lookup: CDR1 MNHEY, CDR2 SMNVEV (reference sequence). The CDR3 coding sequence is TGTGCCAGCAGAAACCCGGGAGGGAACACTGAAGCTTTCTTT. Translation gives CASRNPGGNTEAFF.

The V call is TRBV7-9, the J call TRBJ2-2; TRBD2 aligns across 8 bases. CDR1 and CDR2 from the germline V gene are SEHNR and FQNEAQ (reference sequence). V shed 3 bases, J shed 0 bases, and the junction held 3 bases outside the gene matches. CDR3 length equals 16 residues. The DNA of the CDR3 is TGTGCCAGCAGCTTGGCGGGGGGAGCGAACACCGGGGAGCTGTTTTTT. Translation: CASSLAGGANTGELFF.

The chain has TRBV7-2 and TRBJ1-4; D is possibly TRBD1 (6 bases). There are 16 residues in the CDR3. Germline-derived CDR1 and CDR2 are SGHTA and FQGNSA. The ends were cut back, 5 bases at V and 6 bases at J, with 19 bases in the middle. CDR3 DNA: TGTGCCAGCAGCCCACAAACAGGGCTGCGGGATGAAAAACTGTTTTTT. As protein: CASSPQTGLRDEKLFF.

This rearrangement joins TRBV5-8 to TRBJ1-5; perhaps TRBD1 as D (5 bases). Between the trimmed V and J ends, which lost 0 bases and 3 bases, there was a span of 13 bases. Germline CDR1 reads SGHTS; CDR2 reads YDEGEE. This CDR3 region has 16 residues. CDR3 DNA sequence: TGTGCCAGCAGCTTGGGTATACAGGTCTCCAATCAGCCCCAGCATTTT. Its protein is CASSLGIQVSNQPQHF.

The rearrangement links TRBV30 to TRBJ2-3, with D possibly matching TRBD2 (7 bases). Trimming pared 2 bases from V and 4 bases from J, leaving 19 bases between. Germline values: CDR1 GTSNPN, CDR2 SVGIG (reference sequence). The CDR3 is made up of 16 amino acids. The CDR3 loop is CAWSTGMGGPADTQYF. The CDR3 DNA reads TGTGCCTGGAGTACTGGGATGGGGGGGCCCGCAGATACGCAGTATTTT. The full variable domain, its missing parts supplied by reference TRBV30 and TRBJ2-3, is SQTIHQWPATLVQPVGSPLSLECTVEGTSNPNLYWYRQAAGRGLQLLFYSVGIGQISSEVPQNLSASRPQDRQFILSSKKLLLSDSGFYLCAWSTGMGGPADTQYFGPGTRLTVL.

The CDR3 sequence is CASSLEGHGYTF. DNA of the CDR3: TGTGCCAGCAGTTTGGAGGGGCATGGCTACACCTTC. The V and J genes are TRBV6-5 and TRBJ1-2, with a tentative D call TRBD1 (5 bases). CDR1 is MNHEY, CDR2 SVGAGI, per germline. Deletions cut 4 bases from V and 6 bases from J, with 9 bases between. The length of the CDR3 is 12 residues.

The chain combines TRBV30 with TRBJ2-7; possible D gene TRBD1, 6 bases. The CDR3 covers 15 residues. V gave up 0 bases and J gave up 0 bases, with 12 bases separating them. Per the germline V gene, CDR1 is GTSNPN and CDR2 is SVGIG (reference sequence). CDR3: CAWSVSRGGSYEQYF. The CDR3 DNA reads TGTGCCTGGAGTGTCTCCAGGGGCGGCTCCTACGAGCAGTACTTC.